This T cell receptor (beta chain) is drawn from a study of T cell responses to AZD1222 COVID-19 vaccine. Note on this clone: Its specificity is unknown.

Germline CDR1 and CDR2: MNHEY and SVGEGT. The trim removed 0 bases at V and 1 base at J, leaving 3 bases unmatched. This CDR3 has 16 amino acids. Findings and limits, study-wide: Repertoire sampling occurred only after the peak T cell response. Spike-specific TCRs gained breadth and depth after people received two AZD1222 doses.

The repertoire was sequenced with immunoSEQ multiplex PCR; TCRdb's copy has only in-frame clones and lacks some. The sample has roughly 150,000 clones, roughly 93% seen once. The material sequenced was peripheral blood, taken 28 days after the second AZD1222 dose. This TCR was recovered from an adult who received the AZD1222 COVID-19 vaccine. J is TRBJ2-3 and V is TRBV6-2 or TRBV6-3; 8 bases map to TRBD1. Here the CDR3 reads CASSYSPGQGTDTQYF. For the CDR3, the DNA is TGTGCCAGCAGTTACTCACCGGGACAGGGCACAGATACGCAGTATTTT.